A selection of T cell receptor beta chains follows, all from one sample in a study of OX40 agonist ivuxolimab in advanced cancers. Clones were read by immunoSEQ multiplex PCR, and TCRdb kept only the in-frame ones, dropping some. The sample gives around 150,000 clones, more than 85% of which show up once; approximately 1% is in the top ten. The sequenced sample was CD4+ or CD8+ T cells sorted from blood, obtained in a trial of the OX40 agonist ivuxolimab. These receptors originate from an adult with an advanced solid tumor such as melanoma, head and neck, liver or kidney cancer. CDR3s include the opening cysteine and the closing phenylalanine or tryptophan. The D gene is left open where the match is weak. Clone sizes are given selectively: once, few, many, or a class where the clone is expanded.

D gene	V gene	J gene	clone size	CDR3 DNA	CDR3 protein
TRBD1	TRBV9	TRBJ1-5	NA	TGTGCCAGCAGCGGGGGCAGGGGGCGCGAGGGGGTCCTCCAGCCCCAGCATTTT	CASSGGRGREGVLQPQHF
NA	TRBV7-8	TRBJ1-2	NA	TGTGCCAGCAGCTCGCGTAACAGGGATGCTAACTATGGCTACACCTTC	CASSSRNRDANYGYTF
NA	TRBV7-9	TRBJ1-6	NA	TGTGCCAGCAGCTTTGAGCCAGATAATTCACCCCTCCACTTT	CASSFEPDNSPLHF
NA	TRBV15	TRBJ2-1	NA	TGTGCCACCAGCAGAAGTTACGACAGAAGCTCCTACAATGAGCAGTTCTTC	CATSRSYDRSSYNEQFF
NA	TRBV10-3	TRBJ2-3	NA	TGTGCCATCAGTGGCGGCAGGGGCGGTCAGACAGATACGCAGTATTTT	CAISGGRGGQTDTQYF
NA	TRBV28	TRBJ1-2	NA	TGTGCCAGCTGTCCACCGGGAGCCGCCTATGGCTACACCTTC	CASCPPGAAYGYTF
TRBD1	TRBV7-9	TRBJ1-1	NA	TGTGCCAGCAGCCCGCGAATGACAGGGCTCATGAACACTGAAGCTTTCTTT	CASSPRMTGLMNTEAFF
NA	TRBV18	TRBJ1-5	NA	TGTGCCAGCTCACCGGGGCTCGGTGGCAATCAGCCCCAGCATTTT	CASSPGLGGNQPQHF
NA	TRBV2	TRBJ1-5	NA	TGTGCCAGCAACAGGGAGGGCAATCAGCCCCAGCATTTT	CASNREGNQPQHF
NA	TRBV11-2	TRBJ2-5	NA	TGTGCCAGCAGCTTAGATTCGGGGACCCAGTACTTC	CASSLDSGTQYF
TRBD1	TRBV9	TRBJ2-7	once	TGTGCCAGCAGCTTTACGGGACAGGGGGCCTACGAGCAGTACTTC	CASSFTGQGAYEQYF
NA	TRBV9	TRBJ1-2	NA	TGTGCCAGCAGCGCCCTAGGGAAACCCTATGGCTACACCTTC	CASSALGKPYGYTF
TRBD2	TRBV9	TRBJ2-1	NA	TGTGCCAGCAGCCCTCGGGGGGAACTCTACAATGAGCAGTTCTTC	CASSPRGELYNEQFF
TRBD2	TRBV6-4	TRBJ2-3	NA	TGTGCCAGCAGGATGACCGGGACTAGCGGGGTCAGCACAGATACGCAGTATTTT	CASRMTGTSGVSTDTQYF
NA	TRBV5-6	TRBJ1-1	NA	TGTGCCAGCAGCTTGGAGCCTAACACTGAAGCTTTCTTT	CASSLEPNTEAFF
NA	TRBV7-9	TRBJ2-7	NA	TGTGCCAGCAGCTTAGGCCAGGGCCTAACCTACGAGCAGTACTTC	CASSLGQGLTYEQYF
TRBD2	TRBV7-9	TRBJ2-3	NA	TGTGCCAGCAGCTTATCGGATGGACTAGCGAGCACAGATACGCAGTATTTT	CASSLSDGLASTDTQYF
TRBD1	TRBV29-1	TRBJ1-5	NA	TGCAGCGTTGGACAGGGGTCCGAACAGCCCCAGCATTTT	CSVGQGSEQPQHF
TRBD1	TRBV18	TRBJ1-1	NA	TGTGCCAGCTCACAATCGACAGGGAACACGAACACTGAAGCTTTCTTT	CASSQSTGNTNTEAFF
NA	TRBV6-5	TRBJ1-1	NA	TGTGCCAGCAGTCAATTAGACAGGCAAGCTTTCTTT	CASSQLDRQAFF
NA	TRBV4-2	TRBJ1-6	NA	TGTGCCAGCAGCCAAGATCGTCCAGGGAATTCACCCCTCCACTTT	CASSQDRPGNSPLHF
TRBD2	TRBV9	TRBJ2-4	NA	TGTGCCAGCAGCGAGGGGACTAGGACAGATCGGTACATTCAGTACTTC	CASSEGTRTDRYIQYF
NA	TRBV6-5	TRBJ2-1	once	TGTGCCAGCAGTTACTCCAAAGGGACCTCCTACAATGAGCAGTTCTTC	CASSYSKGTSYNEQFF
NA	TRBV6-5	TRBJ2-1	NA	TGTGCCAGCAGTCCACCGACGGGGGTCCCCAATGAGCAGTTCTTC	CASSPPTGVPNEQFF
NA	TRBV2	TRBJ2-2	NA	TGTGCCAGCAGTGACAGGGTTGGAGGAGGGGAGCTGTTTTTT	CASSDRVGGGELFF
NA	TRBV4-2	TRBJ1-1	NA	TGTGCCAGCAGTGGGGGGCGGGCGGACCGGTACACTGAAGCTTTCTTT	CASSGGRADRYTEAFF
NA	TRBV7-8	TRBJ2-1	NA	TGTGCCAGCAGCCCCCGGGGTGCCAAGAAGGAGTTCTTC	CASSPRGAKKEFF
TRBD2	TRBV4-2	TRBJ2-5	NA	TGTGCCAGCAGCCCGAGGTCTAGCGGGAGGCCGGGGGAGACCCAGTACTTC	CASSPRSSGRPGETQYF
TRBD2	TRBV25-1	TRBJ2-7	NA	TGTGCCAGCAGTCCATGGACTAGCGGGACGCACGAGCAGTACTTC	CASSPWTSGTHEQYF
NA	TRBV5-1	TRBJ1-2	NA	TGCGCCAGCAGCCCGGTTGGGGTTGGCTACACCTTC	CASSPVGVGYTF
NA	TRBV14	TRBJ1-1	few	TGTGCCAGCAGCCCCGGTGGTCTGGAAGCTTTCTTT	CASSPGGLEAFF
NA	TRBV19	TRBJ1-5	few	TGTGCCAGTAGTATAGCGGGAGCCCAGCATTTT	CASSIAGAQHF
NA	TRBV10-1	TRBJ1-2	few	TGCGCCAGCAGCAAAGACCCAACATATGGCTACACCTTC	CASSKDPTYGYTF
TRBD2	TRBV18	TRBJ2-7	NA	TGTGCCAGCTCTGCGGGGGGAAGCTCCTACGAGCAGTACTTC	CASSAGGSSYEQYF
NA	TRBV19	TRBJ2-6	NA	TGTGCCAGTAGTATTGGGCAGTTCAACGTCCTGACTTTC	CASSIGQFNVLTF
NA	TRBV13	TRBJ2-7	NA	TGTGCCAGCAGAAAGGGGGGTACGGACTACGAGCAGTACTTC	CASRKGGTDYEQYF
NA	TRBV7-8	TRBJ1-2	once	TGTGCCAGCAGCTCCTGGCCCCTAGAGGGGGGCTACACCTTC	CASSSWPLEGGYTF
NA	TRBV7-2	TRBJ1-1	NA	TGTGCCAGCAGCTTGGGGGGCCGAGCAATGAACACTGAAGCTTTCTTT	CASSLGGRAMNTEAFF
NA	TRBV6-1	TRBJ2-7	NA	TGTGCCAGCAGTTTCCAGGGTGACGAGCAGTACTTC	CASSFQGDEQYF
TRBD1	TRBV9	TRBJ2-7	NA	TGTGCCAGCAGCGTAAGTGGGACAGGGTTTTACGAGCAGTACTTC	CASSVSGTGFYEQYF
TRBD1	TRBV19	TRBJ2-6	NA	TGTGCCAGTAGTATCGGACAGGGCCGAGGGGCCAACGTCCTGACTTTC	CASSIGQGRGANVLTF
TRBD1	TRBV28	TRBJ1-4	once	TGTGCCAGCAGTTTTAGGGGACAGGGGTATGAAAAACTGTTTTTT	CASSFRGQGYEKLFF
TRBD1	TRBV19	TRBJ1-1	NA	TGTGCCAGTAGATGGTTGGACAGGAGGAACACTGAAGCTTTCTTT	CASRWLDRRNTEAFF
NA	TRBV19	TRBJ2-6	NA	TGTGCCAGTATGAACAGGGTGGCTGGGGCCAACGTCCTGACTTTC	CASMNRVAGANVLTF
NA	TRBV18	TRBJ2-7	NA	TGTGCCAGCTCACCACCCCAGGGACCGGAGCAGTACTTC	CASSPPQGPEQYF
TRBD1	TRBV2	TRBJ2-7	NA	TGTGCCAGCACCTCCCAGGGGGCGCAATACGAGCAGTACTTC	CASTSQGAQYEQYF
NA	TRBV11-2	TRBJ2-7	NA	TGTGCCAGCAGCTTAGTAGGGGGGTCGCGAGCCTCCTCCTACGAGCAGTACTTC	CASSLVGGSRASSYEQYF
NA	TRBV7-2	TRBJ2-7	NA	TGTGCCAGCAGCTTAGTAGGAAGCCCCTACGAGCAGTACTTC	CASSLVGSPYEQYF
NA	TRBV18	TRBJ2-1	NA	TGTGCCAGCTCACCACCTTCGAGCGCCGCTTACAATGAGCAGTTCTTC	CASSPPSSAAYNEQFF
NA	TRBV19	TRBJ2-3	NA	TGTGCCACCTTAAAGACTAGCACAGATACGCAGTATTTT	CATLKTSTDTQYF
NA	TRBV27	TRBJ1-3	NA	TGTGCCAGCACCCCTCCAAAACATGGAAACACCATATATTTT	CASTPPKHGNTIYF
NA	TRBV7-9	TRBJ2-5	NA	TGTGCCAGCAGCTTTACCCTAGAGACCCAGTACTTC	CASSFTLETQYF
TRBD1	TRBV6-1	TRBJ2-7	NA	TGTGCCAGCAGTACAACAACAGGGGGCCTCGAGCAGTACTTC	CASSTTTGGLEQYF